One and the same sample provided the 30 T cell receptor beta chains below, sequenced in a study of blood T cell repertoires in COVID-19. Only in-frame clones appear in the TCRdb table, and some are missing; sequencing was by immunoSEQ multiplex PCR. Of about 93,000 clones in the sample, 75% to 90% were seen once. Sequencing was carried out using peripheral blood. The receptors stem from a human donor with active COVID-19. The donor label of this sample is uncertain.

This clone was seen a few times. The V call is TRBV5-6, the J call TRBJ1-2; 8 positions agree with TRBD1. The CDR3 contains 16 residues. Trimming cost V 4 bases and J 0 bases; bases outside gene matches: 8. CDR1 and CDR2 from the germline V gene are SGHDT and YYEEEE. The DNA of the CDR3 is TGTGCCAGCAGCCCAGGGGGCCGCGGGTCTAACTATGGCTACACCTTC. Translated, it gives CASSPGGRGSNYGYTF.

J is TRBJ2-3 and V is TRBV11-3, with 9 bases identical to TRBD1. The trim removed 5 bases at V and 5 bases at J, leaving 5 bases unmatched. Germline CDR1 reads SGHNT; CDR2 reads YENEEA. The CDR3 runs 14 residues. The CDR3 DNA follows: TGTGCCAGCAGCCACGGGACAGGGCAAGATACGCAGTATTTT. It is translated as CASSHGTGQDTQYF.

This rearrangement joins TRBV28 to TRBJ1-6, with D unresolved. This CDR3 contains 15 residues. V was shortened by 3 bases and J by 4 bases, with 10 bases between the two germline ends. Germline CDR1 is MDHEN and CDR2 is SYDVKM. CDR3 residues: CASSFWKAYNSPLHF. The CDR3 nucleotides are TGTGCCAGCAGTTTTTGGAAAGCGTATAATTCACCCCTCCACTTT.

The chain joins TRBV3-1 (or the pseudogene TRBV3-2) to TRBJ2-3; unclear D gene. CDR3 length: 14 residues. The germline V gene encodes CDR1 LGHDT and CDR2 YNNKEL (reference sequence). V lost 1 base to trimming and J lost 4 bases, with 9 bases between them. The CDR3 region is CASSQVIVADTQYF. In DNA form, the CDR3 reads TGTGCCAGCAGCCAAGTAATCGTAGCAGATACGCAGTATTTT.

The V call is TRBV7-2, the J call TRBJ1-1; no firm D call. The V end lost 2 bases, the J end lost 1 base, and 5 bases lay between the germline ends. CDR1 and CDR2 from the germline V gene are SGHTA and FQGNSA. There are 13 residues in the CDR3. The CDR3 coding sequence is TGTGCCAGCAGCTTAAGAGCGAACACTGAAGCTTTCTTT. It encodes CASSLRANTEAFF.

With respect to this clone: A junction boundary mismatches the germline segment, possibly from a read error. V usage is TRBV4-3 and J usage is TRBJ2-7; 11 positions match TRBD1. Germline V CDR1 and CDR2: LGHNA, YSLEER. CDR3 size: 17 residues. As DNA, the CDR3 is TGCGCCAGCAGCAAAGATCTTGGGACAGGGGGCTCCTACGAGCAGTACTTC. It specifies CASSKDLGTGGSYEQYF.

V gene TRBV2 combines with J gene TRBJ1-3; D unclear. The CDR3 extends over 12 amino acids. V was shortened by 2 bases and J by 5 bases, with 4 bases between the two germline ends. Germline lookup yields CDR1 SNHLY and CDR2 FYNNEI. The CDR3 loop is CASSEHRNTIYF. CDR3 nucleotide sequence: TGTGCCAGCAGTGAACATCGAAACACCATATATTTT.

The chain is built from TRBV7-9 and TRBJ1-2; TRBD1 agrees at 7 bases. V lost 6 bases to trimming and J lost 0 bases; unmatched junction nucleotides: 4. This CDR3 region has 14 residues. Germline assignment: CDR1 SEHNR and CDR2 FQNEAQ (reference sequence). The CDR3 loop reads CASRLQGPNYGYTF. CDR3 coding DNA: TGTGCCAGCAGATTACAGGGGCCTAACTATGGCTACACCTTC.

This chain uses TRBV30 with TRBJ1-3, with unresolved D. V was cut by 6 bases and J by 0 bases, with 12 bases left in between. The CDR3 spans 14 residues. Per the germline V gene, CDR1 is GTSNPN and CDR2 is SVGIG (reference sequence). CDR3 amino acids: CACVDNPSGNTIYF. In DNA, the CDR3 is TGTGCCTGTGTCGACAATCCCTCTGGAAACACCATATATTTT.

Here the CDR3 reads CASTDQRNYGYTF. The CDR3 bases are TGTGCCAGCACCGACCAGCGGAACTATGGCTACACCTTC. The chain is built from TRBV2 and TRBJ1-2; D is unclear. Trimming shortened V by 7 bases and J by 2 bases, and 11 bases separated the two germline ends. The CDR3 is 13 residues long. Germline lookup yields CDR1 SNHLY and CDR2 FYNNEI.

V usage is TRBV30 and J usage is TRBJ1-6; 8 positions match TRBD1. The CDR3 runs to 16 residues. Germline V gene sequence: CDR1 GTSNPN, CDR2 SVGIG (reference sequence). The V segment lost 2 bases and the J segment 9 bases; nucleotides outside the gene matches: 12. The CDR3 here is CAWSPHPGQVGSPLHF. CDR3 DNA sequence: TGTGCCTGGAGTCCACACCCGGGACAGGTTGGTTCACCCCTCCACTTT.

Notes on this clone: One junction end does not reproduce the germline sequence, and a read error may be involved. This chain joins TRBV7-7 and TRBJ2-2; TRBD2 matches at 9 bases. The CDR3 covers 16 residues. Germline-derived CDR1 and CDR2 are SSHAT and FNYEAQ (reference sequence). The CDR3 is CASSLEAGGGTGELFF. DNA of the CDR3: TGTGCTAGCAGCTTAGAAGCGGGGGGAGGCACCGGGGAGCTGTTTTTT.

About this clone: Germline and junction disagree at one end, which may indicate a read error. The chain recombines TRBV7-7 with TRBJ2-5; a weak D match, TRBD1 (6 bases). CDR1 and CDR2 (germline): SSHAT, FNYEAQ (reference sequence). The CDR3 contains 15 residues. CDR3 loop: CASSLSARGQETQYF. The DNA of the CDR3 is TGTGCTAGCAGCTTATCGGCCAGGGGACAAGAGACCCAGTACTTC.

This clone is a singleton in its sample. V and J are TRBV6-1 and TRBJ1-2; D remains ambiguous. This CDR3 has 14 residues. With 1 base removed from V and 4 bases from J, the gap between germline ends came to 10 bases. The V gene's germline CDR1 is MNHNS and CDR2 SASEGT. The CDR3 loop reads CASSEDGNGYGYTF. For the CDR3, the DNA is TGTGCCAGCAGTGAAGACGGGAACGGCTATGGCTACACCTTC.

This clone came up many times. The chain recombines TRBV5-1 with TRBJ2-7; 7 bases fit TRBD1. The length of the CDR3 is 15 residues. In germline, CDR1 is SGHRS, CDR2 YFSETQ. V shed 0 bases, J shed 2 bases, and the junction held 5 bases outside the gene matches. The CDR3 DNA follows: TGCGCCAGCAGCTTGGGTCGACAGGGCCCCTACGAGCAGTACTTC. It yields the protein CASSLGRQGPYEQYF.

The gene calls are TRBV4-3 and TRBJ1-2, with a tentative D call TRBD1 (5 bases). Germline V gene data show CDR1 as LGHNA and CDR2 as YSLEER. This CDR3 contains 15 residues. The V end lost 0 bases, the J end lost 6 bases, and 14 bases lay between the germline ends. The CDR3 spells CASSQDTGGIDGYTF. DNA for the CDR3: TGCGCCAGCAGCCAAGATACAGGAGGGATTGATGGCTACACCTTC.

The chain's CDR3 is CASSPGGANNEKLFF. CDR3 DNA: TGTGCCAGCAGCCCGGGGGGGGCCAATAATGAAAAACTGTTTTTT. The chain is built from TRBV7-2 and TRBJ1-4; D possibly corresponds to TRBD1 (6 bases). Germline V gives CDR1 SGHTA, CDR2 FQGNSA. The V gene lost 5 bases and the J gene lost 4 bases, with 14 bases spanning the gap. The CDR3 totals 15 residues.

The V and J genes are TRBV28 and TRBJ2-1, with 7 positions matching TRBD2. CDR3 length equals 18 residues. The germline gives CDR1 MDHEN, CDR2 SYDVKM. The trim removed 6 bases at V and 1 base at J, leaving 15 bases unmatched. The CDR3 DNA follows: TGTGCCAGCAGCGCTATAGCTCCGAGCGGGATATCCTACAATGAGCAGTTCTTC. Translation gives CASSAIAPSGISYNEQFF.

Only a few counts were recorded for this clone. J is TRBJ1-2 and V is TRBV6-4; D perhaps matches TRBD1 (5 bases). The germline CDR1 and CDR2 sequences are MRHNA and SNTAGT. V lost 3 bases and J 6 bases, leaving 17 bases between the germline ends. This CDR3 spans 15 amino acids. CDR3 loop: CASSDLAGSMNGYTF. CDR3 bases: TGTGCCAGCAGTGATCTGGCAGGGTCGATGAATGGCTACACCTTC.

The rearrangement links TRBV4-1 to TRBJ2-7; D possibly corresponds to TRBD2 (5 bases). The CDR3 is made up of 15 amino acids. V was pared by 0 bases and J by 5 bases, with 14 bases between. The germline gives CDR1 MGHRA, CDR2 YSYEKL. The CDR3 coding sequence is TGCGCCAGCAGCCAAGATCATGGCGGGCAGAACGAGCAGTACTTC. This codes for CASSQDHGGQNEQYF.

The rearrangement joins TRBV7-9 to TRBJ2-3; D ambiguous. Germline V gene lookup returns CDR1 SEHNR and CDR2 FQNEAQ (reference sequence). There are 14 residues in the CDR3. The germline V and J ends were trimmed by 5 bases and 0 bases, with 9 bases remaining between them. The CDR3 sequence: CASSATGSTDTQYF. The CDR3 DNA follows: TGTGCCAGCAGCGCTACGGGTAGCACAGATACGCAGTATTTT. Filled out from reference TRBV7-9 and TRBJ2-3, the complete variable domain reads DTGVSQNPRHKITKRGQNVTFRCDPISEHNRLYWYRQTLGQGPEFLTYFQNEAQLEKSRLLSDRFSAERPKGSFSTLEIQRTEQGDSAMYLCASSATGSTDTQYFGPGTRLTVL.

The chain joins TRBV13 to TRBJ1-4, with 12 bases fitting TRBD1. V gave up 5 bases and J gave up 5 bases; unmatched junction bases: 9. The CDR3 sequence is 17 residues long. Germline V gene sequence: CDR1 PRHDT, CDR2 FYEKMQ (reference sequence). The CDR3 DNA is TGTGCCAGCAGCGTCGGGACAGGGGGCAGCTTGAATGAAAAACTGTTTTTT. The encoded protein is CASSVGTGGSLNEKLFF.

This clone appeared a few times. The chain employs TRBV6-5 and TRBJ2-7; 8 bases align to TRBD1. The CDR3 runs to 15 residues. From germline, CDR1 is MNHEY and CDR2 SVGAGI. Losses at the gene ends were 0 bases for V and 3 bases for J; bases not matched to a gene: 4. The CDR3: CASSYSPGGNYEQYF. The CDR3, as DNA: TGTGCCAGCAGTTACTCACCAGGGGGCAACTACGAGCAGTACTTC.

This chain joins TRBV5-1 and TRBJ1-2; a possible D gene is TRBD1 (5 bases). CDR1 SGHRS and CDR2 YFSETQ come from the germline V gene. The CDR3 runs 14 residues. V gave up 3 bases and J gave up 4 bases, with 13 bases separating them. CDR3 loop: CASSSETGIYGYTF. The CDR3 DNA reads TGCGCCAGCAGCTCAGAAACAGGAATCTATGGCTACACCTTC.

J is TRBJ2-1 and V is TRBV4-1, with TRBD2 matching over 9 bases. Germline CDR1 and CDR2: MGHRA and YSYEKL. V lost 1 base and J lost 4; bases outside the gene matches: 5. This CDR3 contains 16 residues. CDR3 DNA: TGCGCCAGCAGCCAAGTAACGGCGGGGGGGTACAATGAGCAGTTCTTC. Its translation is CASSQVTAGGYNEQFF.

This chain links TRBV6-5 with TRBJ1-2, with TRBD1 as a possible D gene (5 bases). There are 13 residues in the CDR3. The germline V and J ends were trimmed by 2 bases and 6 bases, with 10 bases remaining between them. Germline CDR1 and CDR2: MNHEY and SVGAGI. The CDR3 loop reads CASSYLRGNGYTF. The CDR3 DNA follows: TGTGCCAGCAGTTACCTTCGGGGGAATGGCTACACCTTC.

This chain links TRBV10-2 with TRBJ1-6; tentatively, D is TRBD1 (6 bases). Germline lookup yields CDR1 WSHSY and CDR2 SAAADI. This CDR3 spans 14 amino acids. Trimming removed 2 bases from V and 10 bases from J, with 12 bases in between. CDR3 in amino acids: CASSETRGYSPLHF. Written as DNA, the CDR3 is TGCGCCAGCAGTGAGACAAGGGGGTACTCACCCCTCCACTTT.

The chain uses TRBV6-2 or TRBV6-3 and TRBJ2-7; no clear D gene. CDR3 length: 14 amino acids. Trimming pared 0 bases from V and 7 bases from J, leaving 13 bases between. Germline V CDR1 and CDR2: MNHEY, SVGEGT. For the CDR3, the DNA is TGTGCCAGCAGTTACTCGAGTCGGTGGGCAGAGCAGTACTTC. Translation gives CASSYSSRWAEQYF.

The J gene is TRBJ2-1, the V gene TRBV7-9; 13 nucleotides align to TRBD2. CDR3 length equals 16 residues. J lost 8 bases, V lost 6 bases, and 10 bases had no gene match. The germline V gene encodes CDR1 SEHNR and CDR2 FQNEAQ (reference sequence). DNA of the CDR3: TGTGCCAGCAGGAGGACTAGCGGGGGCCTCTCGGATGAGCAGTTCTTC. It is translated as CASRRTSGGLSDEQFF.

The V gene is TRBV9, the J gene TRBJ2-2; D is undetermined. The V end was cut by 4 bases, the J end by 8 bases, with 6 bases between. This CDR3 region has 11 residues. The germline CDR1 and CDR2 sequences are SGDLS and YYNGEE. CDR3 amino acids: CASSLEGELFF. The CDR3 DNA sequence: TGTGCCAGCAGCTTGGAGGGGGAGCTGTTTTTT.